This record looks at one TCR beta chain sequence and its context. This sample also contains other DNA sequences that code for the same CDR3. This entry belongs to a study of shared T cell receptors in the human thymus. Trimming removed 1 base at V and 12 bases at J, with 12 bases between. The CDR3 length is 11 residues. The germline gives CDR1 DFQATT, CDR2 SNEGSKA (reference sequence). Here immunoSEQ multiplex PCR was the method, and the copy in TCRdb shows in-frame clones only, minus some. The table lists 700,000 to 750,000 clones, 70% to 90% of them singletons. These data were also reused for a study on human thymus T cells. From that second work: Those donating were healthy Finnish infants in corrective surgery for congenital heart defects. Resections from corrective heart surgery supplied the thymus tissue. Gene usage for V and J segments appeared biased in thymic and blood repertoires. Unrelated individuals had highly overlapping thymic repertoires, as reported in related research.

The chain employs TRBV20-1 and TRBJ1-2, with D maybe TRBD1 (5 bases). Sample: thymocytes. This clonotype was obtained from a girl under three years old with a congenital heart defect. This CDR3 reads CSARGRALNTF. The CDR3 nucleotides read TGCAGTGCTAGAGGCAGGGCCCTGAACACCTTC.